The present T cell receptor beta chain was sequenced within a study of beta chain features in type 1 diabetes. Study information: Patient and healthy donor groups were alike in age, gender and cell yields. Sorted cells numbering 95 million to 110 million were examined across all samples.

Investigators reverse transcribed all isolated RNA, so they sequenced expressed TCRB transcripts. TCRdb's copy holds only in-frame clones and misses some; the assay was immunoSEQ multiplex PCR. The data contain about 150,000 clones, about 12% of them singletons. Study-level findings and limits: Significant though moderate, a shortening of TCRB CDR3s appeared in all four CD4+ subsets of Type 1 diabetes patients.

Trimming took 3 bases from V and 8 from J, leaving 7 bases between them. Germline CDR1 reads SGHDN; CDR2 reads FVKESK. The CDR3 covers 12 residues. Sorting with CD45RO/CCR7/CD25/CD127/CD95/CD27 yielded naive, central memory, regulatory and stem-like memory CD4+ cells. This clone was counted between two and nine times. The antigen is undetermined. The sequence came from a man aged 18 to 30 with type 1 diabetes. Sequenced input: central memory CD4+ T cells from blood. V usage is TRBV14 and J usage is TRBJ1-4; no definite D call. CDR3 sequence (DNA): TGTGCCAGCAGCCAGTTTGGGGAAAAACTGTTTTTT. Its translation: CASSQFGEKLFF.